This TCR beta chain was documented in a study of blood T cell repertoires in COVID-19. Assay used: immunoSEQ multiplex PCR; TCRdb lists only in-frame clones, some missing. The sample contains fewer than 55,000 clones, 75% to 85% of which appear only once. CDR1 is GTSNPN, CDR2 SVGIG, per germline (reference sequence). V dropped 2 bases and J dropped 10; count of bases not matched to a gene: 13. This CDR3 contains 14 residues. The sample was peripheral blood. This sequence joins TRBV30 and TRBJ2-7; 8 positions agree with TRBD2. This receptor was obtained from a human donor with acute or convalescent COVID-19. The donor label of this sample is uncertain. CDR3 nucleotide sequence: TGTGCCTGGAGTCCCTTAATAGCGGGGCCTTATCAGTACTTC. Its protein product is CAWSPLIAGPYQYF.